This T cell receptor (beta chain) was recovered during a study of tissue T cells after allogeneic stem cell transplantation. About the study: Viable blood and marrow gave sorted CD3+ T cells if numbers allowed.

In the case of this clone: Its antigen is currently unknown.

Sequencing of TCRbeta CDR3 at survey depth gave sequences and template counts. Using immunoSEQ multiplex PCR, the repertoire was profiled, and TCRdb retains in-frame clones only, with some absent. Found here are about 26,000 clones, about 90% of them singletons; the top ten hold about 2%. With 7 bases removed from V and 6 bases from J, the gap between germline ends came to 10 bases. CDR3 size: 12 residues. Study outcomes and limitations: In patients and mice, blood and spleen missed much of tissue repertoire. Across patients, clones rarely overlapped, yet motif clusters were shared tissue-specifically.

The source material was blood, sampled before transplantation. The chain has TRBV12-3 or TRBV12-4 and TRBJ1-5; no clear D. This TCR was recovered from a male donor at least 60 years old who later had graft-versus-host disease after an allogeneic stem cell transplant. The DNA of the CDR3 is TGTGCCAGCATTAAAGGTAGTCAGCCCCAGCATTTT. It yields the protein CASIKGSQPQHF.